The sequence of this TCR beta chain was determined in a study of OX40 agonist ivuxolimab in advanced cancers. Only in-frame clones appear in the TCRdb table, and some are missing; sequencing was by immunoSEQ multiplex PCR. This repertoire shows about 120,000 clones, around 91% found once; its top ten account for 0.55% to 0.7%. V lost 4 bases, J lost 8 bases, and 12 bases lay in between. This CDR3 has 13 residues. Germline CDR1 SGHTS, CDR2 YDEGEE. This clone has only one observation. Sequencing used CD4+ or CD8+ T cells sorted from blood, obtained in a trial of the OX40 agonist ivuxolimab. This sequence was found in an adult with an advanced solid tumor such as melanoma, head and neck, liver or kidney cancer. The V gene is TRBV5-8, the J gene TRBJ1-4; D is ambiguous. The CDR3 spells CASSATRKEKLFF. The DNA for the CDR3 is TGTGCCAGCAGCGCTACTAGGAAGGAAAAACTGTTTTTT.